This TCR beta chain was sequenced during a study of shared clonotypes between healthy human individuals. Overall study: Donors, aged 18 to 49, were two women and a few men.

Study-level points and caveats: Generally, naive subsets (rather than memory subsets) showed larger estimated richness.

A remark on this clone: Its cognate antigen is unknown. This CDR3 is also generated by other DNA sequences in the sample.

Source study methods: ImmunoSEQ yielded junction-only sequences lacking quality scores, so filtering differed. Produced via immunoSEQ multiplex PCR; TCRdb's table is partial and in-frame only. D and trimming were read from the DNA, whereas the V and J calls and clone size are those reported in that table. The table shows about 580,000 clones, with roughly 98% occurring only once. The CDR3 loop spans 11 amino acids. Trimming left V 3 bases short and J 3 bases short, with 3 bases between. CDR1 ENHRY and CDR2 SYGVKD come from the germline V gene. Terminally differentiated effector memory CD45RA+ cells were excluded by CCR7 positive selection of CD45RO-negative cells.

The sample taken for sequencing was naive CD8+ T cells sorted from blood. The TCR comes from a man aged 25 to 40 in good health. The chain combines TRBV10-3 with TRBJ2-7; D uncertain. CDR3 residues: CAISDSYEQYF. CDR3 sequence (DNA): TGTGCCATCAGTGACAGCTACGAGCAGTACTTC.